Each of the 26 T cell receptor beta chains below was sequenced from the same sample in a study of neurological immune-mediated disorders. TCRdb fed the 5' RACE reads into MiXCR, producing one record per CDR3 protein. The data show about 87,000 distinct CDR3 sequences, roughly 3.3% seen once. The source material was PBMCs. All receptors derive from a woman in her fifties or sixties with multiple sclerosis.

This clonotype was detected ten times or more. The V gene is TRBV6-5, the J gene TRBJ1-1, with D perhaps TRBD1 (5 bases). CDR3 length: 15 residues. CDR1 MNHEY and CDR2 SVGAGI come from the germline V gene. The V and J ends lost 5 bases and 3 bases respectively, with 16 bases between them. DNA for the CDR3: TGTGCCAGCAGTAACCTGGGTGGACAAGACACTGAAGCTTTCTTT. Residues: CASSNLGGQDTEAFF.

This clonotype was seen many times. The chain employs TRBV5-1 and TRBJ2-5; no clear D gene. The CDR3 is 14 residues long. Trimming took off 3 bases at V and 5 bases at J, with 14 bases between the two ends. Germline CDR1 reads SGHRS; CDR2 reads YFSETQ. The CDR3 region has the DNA TGCGCCAGCAGCTCCCCGTTAGGAAGGGAGACCCAGTACTTC. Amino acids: CASSSPLGRETQYF.

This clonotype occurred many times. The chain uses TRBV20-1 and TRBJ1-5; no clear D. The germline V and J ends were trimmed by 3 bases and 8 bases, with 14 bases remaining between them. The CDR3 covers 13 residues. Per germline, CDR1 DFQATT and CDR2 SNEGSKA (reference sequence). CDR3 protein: CSASPGDGKPQHF. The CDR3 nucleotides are TGCAGTGCTAGTCCGGGAGACGGGAAGCCCCAGCATTTT.

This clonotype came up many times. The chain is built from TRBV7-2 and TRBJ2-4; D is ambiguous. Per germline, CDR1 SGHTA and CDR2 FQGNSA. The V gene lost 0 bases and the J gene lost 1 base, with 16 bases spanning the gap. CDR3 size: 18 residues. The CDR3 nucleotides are TGTGCCAGCAGCTTAGCATCATCGCTTGGGCGGGCCAAAAACATTCAGTACTTC. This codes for CASSLASSLGRAKNIQYF.

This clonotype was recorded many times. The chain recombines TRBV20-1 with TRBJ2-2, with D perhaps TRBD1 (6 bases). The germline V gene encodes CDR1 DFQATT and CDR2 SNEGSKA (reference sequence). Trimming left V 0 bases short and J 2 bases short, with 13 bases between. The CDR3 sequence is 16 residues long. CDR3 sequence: CSARDGGKANTGELFF. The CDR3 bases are TGCAGTGCTAGAGATGGGGGCAAGGCAAACACCGGGGAGCTGTTTTTT.

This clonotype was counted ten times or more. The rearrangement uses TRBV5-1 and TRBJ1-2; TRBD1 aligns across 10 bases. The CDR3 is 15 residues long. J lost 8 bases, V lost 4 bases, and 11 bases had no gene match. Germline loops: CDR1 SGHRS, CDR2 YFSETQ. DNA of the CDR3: TGCGCCAGCAGCGCGAACCGACAGGGGGCAGAGGGCTACACCTTC. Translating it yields CASSANRQGAEGYTF. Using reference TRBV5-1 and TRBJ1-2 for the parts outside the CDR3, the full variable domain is KAGVTQTPRYLIKTRGQQVTLSCSPISGHRSVSWYQQTPGQGLQFLFEYFSETQRNKGNFPGRFSGRQFSNSRSEMNVSTLELGDSALYLCASSANRQGAEGYTFGSGTRLTVV.

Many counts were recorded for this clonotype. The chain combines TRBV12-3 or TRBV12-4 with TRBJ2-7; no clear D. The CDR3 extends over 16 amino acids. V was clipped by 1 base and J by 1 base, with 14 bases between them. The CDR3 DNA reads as TGTGCCAGCAGTTTAGTAGTCGGAGACAAGTCCTACGAGCAGTACTTC. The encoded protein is CASSLVVGDKSYEQYF.

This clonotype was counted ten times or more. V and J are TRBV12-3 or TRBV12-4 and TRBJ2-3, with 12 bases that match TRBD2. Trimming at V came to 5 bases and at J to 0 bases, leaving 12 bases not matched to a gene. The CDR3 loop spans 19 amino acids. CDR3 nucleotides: TGTGCCAGCAGTGTGGGACCGGGACTAGCGGGCTCGAGCACAGATACGCAGTATTTT. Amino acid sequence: CASSVGPGLAGSSTDTQYF.

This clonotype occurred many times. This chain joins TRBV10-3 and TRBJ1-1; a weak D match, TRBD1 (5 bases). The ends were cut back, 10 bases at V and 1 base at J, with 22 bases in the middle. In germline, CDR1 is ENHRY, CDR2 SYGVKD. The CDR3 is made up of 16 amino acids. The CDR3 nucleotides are TGTGCCACCCAGGACGGGGGACTCGGGAAGAACACTGAAGCTTTCTTT. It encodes CATQDGGLGKNTEAFF.

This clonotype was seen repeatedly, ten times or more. For the CDR3, the DNA is TGCACCATGGCGGACAGGGGGAAGACCCAGTACTTC. It encodes CTMADRGKTQYF. The J gene is TRBJ2-5, the V gene TRBV20-1; TRBD1 agrees at 10 bases. This CDR3 spans 12 amino acids. In germline, CDR1 is DFQATT, CDR2 SNEGSKA (reference sequence).

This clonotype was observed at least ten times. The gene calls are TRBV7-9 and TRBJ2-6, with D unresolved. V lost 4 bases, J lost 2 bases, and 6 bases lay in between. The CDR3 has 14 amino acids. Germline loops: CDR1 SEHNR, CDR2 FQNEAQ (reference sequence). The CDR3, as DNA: TGTGCCAGCAGCTCGGATACTGGGGCCAACGTCCTGACTTTC. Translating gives CASSSDTGANVLTF.

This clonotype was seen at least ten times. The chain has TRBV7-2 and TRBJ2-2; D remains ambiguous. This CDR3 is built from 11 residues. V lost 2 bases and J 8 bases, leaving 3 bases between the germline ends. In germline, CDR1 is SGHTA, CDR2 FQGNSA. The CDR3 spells CASSLMGELFF. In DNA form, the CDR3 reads TGTGCCAGCAGCTTAATGGGGGAGCTGTTTTTT.

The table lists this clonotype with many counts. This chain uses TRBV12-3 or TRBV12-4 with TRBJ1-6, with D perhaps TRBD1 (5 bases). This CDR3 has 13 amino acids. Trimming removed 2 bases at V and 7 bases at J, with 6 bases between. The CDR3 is CASSLRGNSPLHF. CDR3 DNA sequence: TGTGCCAGCAGTTTAAGGGGAAATTCACCCCTCCACTTT.

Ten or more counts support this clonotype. In DNA, the CDR3 is TGTGCCAGCAGTCCTACACCGTGGCAGGGCAAATACAATGAGCAGTTCTTC. Translating gives CASSPTPWQGKYNEQFF. V gene TRBV6-2 or TRBV6-3 combines with J gene TRBJ2-1; TRBD1 is a possible D gene (5 bases). The V gene's germline CDR1 is MNHEY and CDR2 SVGEGT. CDR3 size: 17 residues. V gave up 5 bases and J gave up 4 bases, with 21 bases separating them.

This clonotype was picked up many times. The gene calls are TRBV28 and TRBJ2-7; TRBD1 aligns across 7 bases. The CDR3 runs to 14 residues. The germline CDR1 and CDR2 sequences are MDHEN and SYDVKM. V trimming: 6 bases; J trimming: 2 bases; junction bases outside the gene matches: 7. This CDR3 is CASREGQLTYEQYF. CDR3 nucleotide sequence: TGTGCCAGCAGAGAGGGACAGCTCACCTACGAGCAGTACTTC.

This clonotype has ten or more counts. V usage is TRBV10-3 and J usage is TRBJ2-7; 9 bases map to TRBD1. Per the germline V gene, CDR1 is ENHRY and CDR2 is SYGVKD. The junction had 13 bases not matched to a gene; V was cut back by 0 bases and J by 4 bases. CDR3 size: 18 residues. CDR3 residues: CAISESVSQTGGSYEQYF. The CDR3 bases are TGTGCCATCAGTGAGTCAGTTAGCCAGACAGGGGGTAGTTACGAGCAGTACTTC.

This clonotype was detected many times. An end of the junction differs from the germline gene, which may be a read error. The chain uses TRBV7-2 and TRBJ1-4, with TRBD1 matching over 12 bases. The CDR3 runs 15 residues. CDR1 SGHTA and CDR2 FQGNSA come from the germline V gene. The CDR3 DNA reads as TGTGCCAGCAGCCTAGCGGGGACAGGGGGCGCAAAACTGTTTTTT. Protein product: CASSLAGTGGAKLFF.

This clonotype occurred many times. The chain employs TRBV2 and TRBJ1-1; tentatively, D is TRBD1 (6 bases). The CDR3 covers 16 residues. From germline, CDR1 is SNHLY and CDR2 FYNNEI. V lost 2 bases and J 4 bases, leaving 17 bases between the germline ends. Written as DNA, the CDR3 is TGTGCCAGCAGTGAAAGGGCCCCTAGGGGGGTCACTGAAGCTTTCTTT. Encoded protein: CASSERAPRGVTEAFF.

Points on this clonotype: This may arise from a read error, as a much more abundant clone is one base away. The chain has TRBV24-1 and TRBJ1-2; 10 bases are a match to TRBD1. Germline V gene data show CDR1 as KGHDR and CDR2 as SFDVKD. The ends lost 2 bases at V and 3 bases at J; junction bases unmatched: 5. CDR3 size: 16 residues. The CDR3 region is CATSDYAGTGDYGYTF. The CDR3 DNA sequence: TGTGCCACCAGTGATTACGCCGGGACAGGGGACTATGGCTACACCTTC.

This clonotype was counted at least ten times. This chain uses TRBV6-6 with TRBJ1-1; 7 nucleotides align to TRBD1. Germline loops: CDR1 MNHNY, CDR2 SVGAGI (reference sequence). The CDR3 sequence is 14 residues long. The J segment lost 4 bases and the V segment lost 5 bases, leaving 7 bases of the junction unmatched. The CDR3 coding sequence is TGTGCCAGCAGTGAAGACAGGGCACCCACTGAAGCTTTCTTT. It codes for CASSEDRAPTEAFF.

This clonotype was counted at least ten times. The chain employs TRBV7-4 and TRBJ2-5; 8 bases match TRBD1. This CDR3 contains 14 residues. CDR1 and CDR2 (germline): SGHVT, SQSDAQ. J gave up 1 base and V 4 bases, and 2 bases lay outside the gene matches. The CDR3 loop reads CASSSGQGQETQYF. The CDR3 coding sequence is TGTGCCAGCAGCTCTGGACAGGGCCAAGAGACCCAGTACTTC.

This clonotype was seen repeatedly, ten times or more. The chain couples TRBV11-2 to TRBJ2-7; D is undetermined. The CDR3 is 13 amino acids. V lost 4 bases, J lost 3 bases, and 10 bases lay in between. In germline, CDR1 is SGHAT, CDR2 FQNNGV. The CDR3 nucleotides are TGTGCCAGCAGCTCAACCGTCGTCTACGAGCAGTACTTC. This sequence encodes CASSSTVVYEQYF.

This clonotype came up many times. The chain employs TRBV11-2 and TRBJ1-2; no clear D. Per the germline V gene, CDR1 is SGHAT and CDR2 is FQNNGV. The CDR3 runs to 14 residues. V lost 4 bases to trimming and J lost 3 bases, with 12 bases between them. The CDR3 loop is CASSSRELDYGYTF. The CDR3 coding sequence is TGTGCCAGCAGCTCCCGCGAATTGGACTATGGCTACACCTTC.

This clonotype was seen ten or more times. CDR3 sequence reads: CASSANMDRGRESGTQYF. The CDR3 nucleotides are TGTGCCAGCAGCGCCAACATGGACAGGGGGCGGGAGTCAGGTACGCAGTATTTT. The chain carries TRBV9 and TRBJ2-3; 11 bases align to TRBD1. The J segment lost 8 bases and the V segment lost 3 bases, leaving 17 bases of the junction unmatched. Germline-derived CDR1 and CDR2 are SGDLS and YYNGEE. CDR3 length equals 18 residues. Looking up the rest from reference TRBV9 and TRBJ2-3 gives the full variable domain: DSGVTQTPKHLITATGQRVTLRCSPRSGDLSVYWYQQSLDQGLQFLIQYYNGEERAKGNILERFSAQQFPDLHSELNLSSLELGDSALYFCASSANMDRGRESGTQYFGPGTRLTVL.

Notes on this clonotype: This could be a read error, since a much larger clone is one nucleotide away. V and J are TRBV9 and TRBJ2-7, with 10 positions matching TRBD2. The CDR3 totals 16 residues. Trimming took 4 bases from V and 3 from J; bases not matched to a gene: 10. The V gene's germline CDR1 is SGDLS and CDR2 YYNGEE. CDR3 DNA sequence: TGTGCCAGCAGCCCTCTAGCGGGGGCCCACTTCTACGAGCAGTACTTC. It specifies CASSPLAGAHFYEQYF.

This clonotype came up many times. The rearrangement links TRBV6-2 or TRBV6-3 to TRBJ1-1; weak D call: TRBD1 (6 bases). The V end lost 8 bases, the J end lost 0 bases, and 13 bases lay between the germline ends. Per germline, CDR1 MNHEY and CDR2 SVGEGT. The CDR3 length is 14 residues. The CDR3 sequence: CASVGASMNTEAFF. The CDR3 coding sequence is TGTGCCAGCGTGGGGGCCAGCATGAACACTGAAGCTTTCTTT.